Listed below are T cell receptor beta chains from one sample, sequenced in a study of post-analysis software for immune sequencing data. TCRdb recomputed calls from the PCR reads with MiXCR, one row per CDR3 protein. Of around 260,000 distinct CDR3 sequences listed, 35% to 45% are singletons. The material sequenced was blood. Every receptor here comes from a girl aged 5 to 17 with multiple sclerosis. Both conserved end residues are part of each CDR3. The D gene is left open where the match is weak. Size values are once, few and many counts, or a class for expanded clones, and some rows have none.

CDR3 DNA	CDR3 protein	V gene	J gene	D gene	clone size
TGCGCCAGCAGCTTGGCTACTAGCGGGAGCGGCTACAATGAGCAGTTCTTC	CASSLATSGSGYNEQFF	TRBV5-1	TRBJ2-1	TRBD2	many
TGTGCCAGCAGCTTATCCAGCCTAGAGCAGTTCTTC	CASSLSSLEQFF	TRBV7-9	TRBJ2-1	.	.
TGTGCCAGCAGTTACTCGTACAGGGGGGGTACCTCGTACTATGGCTACACCTTC	CASSYSYRGGTSYYGYTF	TRBV6-5	TRBJ1-2	TRBD1	.
TGCAGCGTTGTAGAGGGAACAAGCAATCAGCCCCAGCATTTT	CSVVEGTSNQPQHF	TRBV29-1	TRBJ1-5	.	.
TGTGCCAGCAGTGACATCGCGGGGGGAACAACAGATACGCAGTATTTT	CASSDIAGGTTDTQYF	TRBV6-4	TRBJ2-3	TRBD2	many
TGCGCCAGCAGCCAAGCGATGGGGTACGAGCAGTACTTC	CASSQAMGYEQYF	TRBV4-1	TRBJ2-7	.	many
TGTGCCAGCAGTCTAGCGGCTCCTACTGAGCAGTACTTC	CASSLAAPTEQYF	TRBV12-3/TRBV12-4	TRBJ2-7	TRBD2	.
TGCAGTGCTAGTTCTAGCGGGGGGTCGGGAATCACCCATACGCAGTATTTT	CSASSSGGSGITHTQYF	TRBV20-1	TRBJ2-3	TRBD2	many
TGCAGCGTTGAGATATGGGAGAGTTCCTACAATGAGCAGTTCTTC	CSVEIWESSYNEQFF	TRBV29-1	TRBJ2-1	.	.
TGCGCCAGCAGCTCCGGCGGAGGGGGAACGGGCACTGAAGCTTTCTTT	CASSSGGGGTGTEAFF	TRBV5-1	TRBJ1-1	.	.
TGTGCCAGCAGTAAAGCTCCGGGACTAGGCCCCGACCAATCCACCGGGGAGCTGTTTTTT	CASSKAPGLGPDQSTGELFF	TRBV7-6	TRBJ2-2	TRBD2	few
TGTGCCAGCTCACCCCCGACTAGCAGGGAGACCCAGTACTTC	CASSPPTSRETQYF	TRBV18	TRBJ2-5	TRBD2	many
TGTGCCAGCAGCTTGGGGGACAGGGGCGTTTCTGGCTACACCTTC	CASSLGDRGVSGYTF	TRBV5-5	TRBJ1-2	TRBD1	many
TGTGCCAGCAGTTCAATTAACTATGGCTACACCTTC	CASSSINYGYTF	TRBV6-5	TRBJ1-2	.	many
TGTGCCAGCAGTCTAACGGGGAGAGATGGCTACACCTTC	CASSLTGRDGYTF	TRBV12-3/TRBV12-4	TRBJ1-2	.	.
TGTGCCAGCAGCCCCAGACAGTTTAGCTCCTACAATGAGCAGTACTTC	CASSPRQFSSYNEQYF	TRBV2	TRBJ2-7	.	.
TGTGCCAGCAGCCAATTTGAAGGGGGCACAGATACGCAGTATTTT	CASSQFEGGTDTQYF	TRBV7-2	TRBJ2-3	.	many
TGTGCCAGCAGTGAATACACAGATACGCAGTATTTT	CASSEYTDTQYF	TRBV25-1	TRBJ2-3	.	.
TGTGCCAGCAGTGGTACGCGGGATACGCAGTATTTT	CASSGTRDTQYF	TRBV7-6	TRBJ2-3	.	many
TGTGCCAGCAGTTTGGGGGTTGGGTACACTGAAGCTTTCTTT	CASSLGVGYTEAFF	TRBV12-3/TRBV12-4	TRBJ1-1	.	.
TGTGCCAGCAGCCGATATAACCAAGAGACCCAGTACTTC	CASSRYNQETQYF	TRBV13	TRBJ2-5	.	few
TGCAGTGCTAGAGATCAAGCGGCGTCCCAAGGGACCCAGTACTTC	CSARDQAASQGTQYF	TRBV20-1	TRBJ2-5	.	many
TGTGCCAGCAGCTTGGGACAGGGGCGTAGGTCCGGGGGACAGCCCCAGCATTTT	CASSLGQGRRSGGQPQHF	TRBV5-6	TRBJ1-5	TRBD1	many
TGTGTCAGCAGCTACTCTCTGGGTGACTATGGCTACACCTTC	CVSSYSLGDYGYTF	TRBV6-6	TRBJ1-2	.	.
TGTGCCAGCAGTTTAAATGGCTACAATGAGCAGTTCTTC	CASSLNGYNEQFF	TRBV27	TRBJ2-1	.	many
TGTGCCAGCTCAAATTCCGCGGGGCTCGGCAATCAGCCCCAGCATTTT	CASSNSAGLGNQPQHF	TRBV18	TRBJ1-5	.	.
TGTGCCAGCAGCCAAGATCCCCACAGGGGCCGAGCTTTCTTT	CASSQDPHRGRAFF	TRBV3-1	TRBJ1-1	TRBD1	few
TGCGCCAGCAGCTTTCAGGGTCCGGGGACAGATACGCAGTATTTT	CASSFQGPGTDTQYF	TRBV5-1	TRBJ2-3	.	.
TGCAGCGTCTCTAGCGGGAGAACAGATACGCAGTATTTT	CSVSSGRTDTQYF	TRBV29-1	TRBJ2-3	TRBD2	many
TGTGCCAGCAGCGTAGCTTTTGGGGCAAATGAGCAGTTCTTC	CASSVAFGANEQFF	TRBV9	TRBJ2-1	.	.
TGTGCCAGCAGCTTAGAGGGGCCCTACGGAGGCAACACCGGGGAGCTGTTTTTT	CASSLEGPYGGNTGELFF	TRBV7-2	TRBJ2-2	.	once
TGTGCCAGCAGAGCCCCCGGACAGAACACTGAAGCTTTCTTT	CASRAPGQNTEAFF	TRBV28	TRBJ1-1	.	few
TGTGCCAGCAGCTTAGCACTAGCGGGGGAGCAGTTCTTC	CASSLALAGEQFF	TRBV7-8	TRBJ2-1	TRBD2	once
TGCGCCAGCACTCCGGGTCGGGACAGGGGAATCAATGGCTACACCTTC	CASTPGRDRGINGYTF	TRBV5-1	TRBJ1-2	TRBD1	.
TGTGCCAGCAGCTTCGGGGGGTACACTGAAGCTTTCTTT	CASSFGGYTEAFF	TRBV27	TRBJ1-1	.	many
TGTGCCAGCATTCCAGGGGGGGGAAGCGGCAATCAGCCCCAGCATTTT	CASIPGGGSGNQPQHF	TRBV12-3/TRBV12-4	TRBJ1-5	TRBD1	many
TGCGCCAGCAGCTTGGGGCCTAGCGGGAGGGGTGCCAAAAACATTCAGTACTTC	CASSLGPSGRGAKNIQYF	TRBV5-1	TRBJ2-4	TRBD2	many
TGTGCCAGCAGTGCCTATTGGGTGTGGCGCGGGGGGTCAGATACGCAGTATTTT	CASSAYWVWRGGSDTQYF	TRBV28	TRBJ2-3	TRBD2	.
TGTGCCAGCAGCCAAGGACTAGCGGGGCTCGGGGAGGAGCAGTTCTTC	CASSQGLAGLGEEQFF	TRBV3-1	TRBJ2-1	TRBD2	many
TGCAGCGTTGTAAGGCTAATAAGCACAGATACGCAGTATTTT	CSVVRLISTDTQYF	TRBV29-1	TRBJ2-3	.	.
TGTGCCAGCAGCTCTTATCCGAGGACTAGCGGGAGGGATGGGGCCAACGTCCTGACTTTC	CASSSYPRTSGRDGANVLTF	TRBV13	TRBJ2-6	TRBD2	many
TGTGCCAGCAGTTCCACTAGCGGTATAAGGTACAATGAGCAGTTCTTC	CASSSTSGIRYNEQFF	TRBV11-2	TRBJ2-1	TRBD2	many
TGCGCCAGCAGCCAAACGGTAGCGGGATACAATGAGCAGTTCTTC	CASSQTVAGYNEQFF	TRBV4-3	TRBJ2-1	TRBD2	few
TGTGCCAGCAGTTTCATCCGACGGGGACTGGGGAGGGATGAGCAGTTCTTC	CASSFIRRGLGRDEQFF	TRBV12-3/TRBV12-4	TRBJ2-1	TRBD2	few
TGTGCCAGCAGCCAGGAACCTCCCACCCCGAACACTGAAGCTTTCTTT	CASSQEPPTPNTEAFF	TRBV14	TRBJ1-1	.	.
TGTGCCAGCAGCAGACTCGACAGGAGGGAGACCCAGTACTTC	CASSRLDRRETQYF	TRBV12-3/TRBV12-4	TRBJ2-5	.	.
TGCGCCAGCAGCTACGACGGGACCTCCTCGGATACGCAGTATTTT	CASSYDGTSSDTQYF	TRBV5-1	TRBJ2-3	.	many
TGTGCCGGAGCCTTATCACACCAAGGAGCAGATACGCAGTATTTT	CAGALSHQGADTQYF	TRBV6-1	TRBJ2-3	.	.
TGTGCCAGCACCCGAGGTGTGAATTCACCCCTCCACTTT	CASTRGVNSPLHF	TRBV12-3/TRBV12-4	TRBJ1-6	.	.
TGTGCCAGCTCACCAAAGACCGACCAAGCTAACTATGGCTACACCTTC	CASSPKTDQANYGYTF	TRBV18	TRBJ1-2	.	.